One and the same sample provided the 10 T cell receptor beta chains below, sequenced in a study of cytotoxic CD8 clonotypes in ibrutinib-treated CLL. The protocol was immunoSEQ multiplex PCR, while the TCRdb copy is restricted to in-frame clones and leaves out a portion. Of roughly 330,000 clones listed, roughly two thirds were seen once; the top ten hold around 6.6%. The specimen was PBMCs, collected after 36 months of ibrutinib treatment. All receptors derive from a human donor with chronic lymphocytic leukemia.

The gene calls are TRBV5-1 and TRBJ2-3; 9 nucleotides agree with TRBD2. J was trimmed by 2 bases and V by 7 bases; bases with no gene match: 5. The CDR3 length is 14 residues. CDR1 is SGHRS, CDR2 YFSETQ, per germline. In DNA form, the CDR3 reads TGCGCCAGCCGACTAGCGGAGACCACAGATACGCAGTATTTT. Translation: CASRLAETTDTQYF.

The rearrangement links TRBV9 to TRBJ1-1; D remains ambiguous. Trimming took off 0 bases at V and 6 bases at J, with 12 bases between the two ends. The V gene's germline CDR1 is SGDLS and CDR2 YYNGEE. The CDR3 has 14 amino acids. CDR3 in amino acids: CASSVGRELPEAFF. For the CDR3, the DNA is TGTGCCAGCAGCGTAGGAAGGGAACTCCCTGAAGCTTTCTTT.

This chain links TRBV6-5 with TRBJ1-1; D is uncertain. V was shortened by 6 bases and J by 0 bases, with 8 bases between the two germline ends. The CDR3 sequence is 13 residues long. Germline lookup yields CDR1 MNHEY and CDR2 SVGAGI. CDR3 sequence: CASRSQLNTEAFF. The CDR3 DNA reads as TGTGCCAGCAGAAGTCAGTTGAACACTGAAGCTTTCTTT.

The CDR3 DNA follows: TGTGCCAGCTCACCACGGGCAGGACAAGAGACCCAGTACTTC. Translating gives CASSPRAGQETQYF. The chain is built from TRBV18 and TRBJ2-5; D remains ambiguous. The CDR3 length is 14 residues. Between the trimmed V and J ends, which lost 1 base and 2 bases, there was a span of 8 bases. CDR1 and CDR2 from the germline V gene are KGHSH and LQKENI.

The V call is TRBV7-8, the J call TRBJ2-7, with 10 positions matching TRBD1. Looked up from germline, CDR1 is SGHVS and CDR2 is FQNEAQ. Unmatched junction bases numbered 4, after V lost 1 base and J lost 4 bases. The length of the CDR3 is 15 residues. The CDR3: CASSLGWDRGYEQYF. As DNA, the CDR3 is TGTGCCAGCAGCTTAGGTTGGGACAGGGGTTACGAGCAGTACTTC. The complete variable domain, with remaining parts taken from reference TRBV7-8 and TRBJ2-7, reads GAGVSQSPRYKVAKRGQDVALRCDPISGHVSLFWYQQALGQGPEFLTYFQNEAQLDKSGLPSDRFFAERPEGSVSTLKIQRTQQEDSAVYLCASSLGWDRGYEQYFGPGTRLTVT.

This clone was counted between two and nine times. An end of the junction does not agree with germline; a read error may underlie this. The gene calls are TRBV6-1 and TRBJ1-6; a possible D gene is TRBD1 (5 bases). Germline CDR1 reads MNHNS; CDR2 reads SASEGT. This CDR3 spans 11 amino acids. In nucleotides, the CDR3 is TGTGCCATCTCGTCAGGGACGTGGGCCACCTTT. It encodes CAISSGTWATF.

This clone has a handful of counts. The chain uses TRBV19 and TRBJ1-1, with TRBD1 identical over 10 bases. CDR3 length equals 13 residues. V shed 4 bases, J shed 10 bases, and the junction held 6 bases outside the gene matches. Per the germline V gene, CDR1 is LNHDA and CDR2 is SQIVND (reference sequence). Written as DNA, the CDR3 is TGTGCCAGTAGTAGGGACAGGGGACTCGCAGCTTTCTTT. Amino acids: CASSRDRGLAAFF.

The table lists this clone with a few counts. The chain couples TRBV11-2 to TRBJ2-7; TRBD2 matches 8 bases. Germline V gene lookup returns CDR1 SGHAT and CDR2 FQNNGV. The CDR3 runs to 12 residues. With V trimmed by 6 bases and J by 6 bases, 4 bases remained unmatched. CDR3 protein: CASRGLESEQYF. CDR3 DNA sequence: TGTGCCAGCAGGGGACTAGAGAGCGAGCAGTACTTC.

The V gene is TRBV27, the J gene TRBJ2-7, with D possibly being TRBD1 (5 bases). V lost 2 bases, J lost 4 bases, and 15 bases lay in between. This CDR3 is built from 15 residues. Germline V CDR1 and CDR2: MNHEY, SMNVEV (reference sequence). The CDR3 here is CASSLGGQPIYEQYF. CDR3 coding DNA: TGTGCCAGCAGTTTAGGTGGACAACCTATTTACGAGCAGTACTTC.

The chain joins TRBV11-1 to TRBJ2-7, with TRBD1 identical over 7 bases. Unmatched junction bases numbered 11, after V lost 0 bases and J lost 0 bases. Per the germline V gene, CDR1 is SGHAT and CDR2 is FQDESV (reference sequence). The CDR3 length is 18 residues. The CDR3 loop is CASSLALGTATPSYEQYF. The CDR3 nucleotides are TGTGCCAGCAGCTTAGCCCTGGGGACAGCCACCCCCTCCTACGAGCAGTACTTC.